These 25 T cell receptor beta chains share one sample of origin, sequenced in a study of T-cell memory formation after mild COVID-19. Each CDR3 protein gets one entry after TCRdb re-called the 5' RACE reads with MiXCR. The table records roughly 400,000 distinct CDR3 sequences, around 24% of them present only once. The sequencing sample was made of PBMCs or a T cell subset sorted from them (not recorded which). The receptors shown here come from an adult woman who had mild COVID-19 (a few samples of this study predate the infection). Cell type and time point are not known.

This clonotype was counted only a few times. The chain links TRBV6-1 to TRBJ1-1, with TRBD1 matching over 9 bases. The CDR3 loop spans 15 amino acids. Trimming took 2 bases from V and 6 from J; bases not matched to a gene: 7. Germline-derived CDR1 and CDR2 are MNHNS and SASEGT. CDR3: CASSETGGLLSEAFF. The CDR3 region has the DNA TGTGCCAGCAGTGAAACAGGGGGCCTCTTGTCTGAAGCTTTCTTT.

The chain couples TRBV27 to TRBJ2-5, with 11 bases identical to TRBD1. The germline gives CDR1 MNHEY, CDR2 SMNVEV (reference sequence). This CDR3 contains 14 residues. With V trimmed by 6 bases and J by 7 bases, 7 bases remained unmatched. The DNA of the CDR3 is TGTGCCAGCAGACGCTCCGGGACAGGGGGGACCCAGTACTTC. Protein product: CASRRSGTGGTQYF.

In this sample, this clonotype turned up a few times. V usage is TRBV7-6 and J usage is TRBJ2-2, with TRBD2 matching 8 bases. V was clipped by 6 bases and J by 3 bases; unmatched bases: 6. The length of the CDR3 is 15 residues. Per germline, CDR1 SGHVS and CDR2 FNYEAQ. The CDR3 loop reads CASSSAGAHTGELFF. CDR3 DNA: TGTGCCAGCAGTTCAGCGGGGGCCCACACCGGGGAGCTGTTTTTT.

The chain carries TRBV29-1 and TRBJ2-7; D might be TRBD1 (5 bases). The germline V gene encodes CDR1 SQVTM and CDR2 ANQGSEA. V lost 6 bases and J lost 5, with 14 bases in between. The CDR3 sequence is 12 residues long. CDR3 coding DNA: TGCAGCGTCAACGCAGGGTCCAACGAGCAGTACTTC. Translating it yields CSVNAGSNEQYF.

This clonotype was counted a few times. V gene TRBV4-1 combines with J gene TRBJ2-5; D might be TRBD2 (6 bases). Trimming left V 5 bases short and J 4 bases short, with 17 bases between. Germline lookup yields CDR1 MGHRA and CDR2 YSYEKL. The CDR3 sequence is 15 residues long. CDR3 coding DNA: TGCGCCAGCAGCGTCAGGGCCACCGGGGGAGAGACCCAGTACTTC. Residues: CASSVRATGGETQYF.

The chain links TRBV12-3 or TRBV12-4 to TRBJ2-1, with D maybe TRBD1 (6 bases). The CDR3 sequence is 18 residues long. Trimming pared 5 bases from V and 3 bases from J, leaving 23 bases between. CDR3 amino acids: CASSERTALEGNYNEQFF. The CDR3 DNA follows: TGTGCCAGCAGTGAAAGGACAGCATTGGAAGGGAACTACAATGAGCAGTTCTTC.

The genes are TRBV6-5 and TRBJ2-6; D gene unclear. CDR1 is MNHEY and CDR2 is SVGAGI in the germline V gene. The CDR3 is made up of 15 amino acids. V was clipped by 5 bases and J by 1 base, with 9 bases between them. This CDR3 reads CASSADLSGANVLTF. CDR3 coding DNA: TGTGCCAGCAGTGCGGATCTATCTGGGGCCAACGTCCTGACTTTC.

This clonotype was seen ten or more times. The chain combines TRBV7-8 with TRBJ2-3; D is unresolved. The V gene lost 5 bases and the J gene lost 4 bases, with 16 bases spanning the gap. The CDR3 has 15 residues. Germline CDR1 and CDR2: SGHVS and FQNEAQ. CDR3 sequence: CASSPQPPYPDTQYF. The CDR3 bases are TGTGCCAGCAGCCCCCAGCCCCCGTACCCAGATACGCAGTATTTT.

The chain uses TRBV24-1 and TRBJ2-2; 7 nucleotides line up with TRBD1. Trimming removed 7 bases from V and 5 bases from J; junction bases left unmatched: 9. This CDR3 spans 15 amino acids. Germline V gene data show CDR1 as KGHDR and CDR2 as SFDVKD. The CDR3 nucleotides read TGTGCCACCAGCACCCGACAGGGTTTAACCGGGGAGCTGTTTTTT. Protein sequence: CATSTRQGLTGELFF.

The J gene is TRBJ2-5, the V gene TRBV10-3, with 8 bases that match TRBD2. From germline, CDR1 is ENHRY and CDR2 SYGVKD. Trimming cost V 3 bases and J 1 base; bases outside gene matches: 7. This CDR3 region has 16 residues. CDR3 coding DNA: TGTGCCATCAGTGAAAAAAGCGGGAGCCCCCAAGAGACCCAGTACTTC. Amino acids: CAISEKSGSPQETQYF.

The J gene is TRBJ2-3, the V gene TRBV6-5; maybe TRBD2 (5 bases). Trimming removed 6 bases from V and 4 bases from J, with 14 bases in between. Germline V CDR1 and CDR2: MNHEY, SVGAGI. This CDR3 has 14 residues. The CDR3 region is CASSSGLAPDTQYF. In nucleotides, the CDR3 is TGTGCCAGCAGCTCGGGGTTAGCTCCAGATACGCAGTATTTT.

This clonotype was counted many times. J is TRBJ2-1 and V is TRBV24-1; 7 positions match TRBD2. V was clipped by 5 bases and J by 3 bases; unmatched bases: 9. CDR1 is KGHDR, CDR2 SFDVKD, per germline. The CDR3 is made up of 16 amino acids. This chain's CDR3 is CATSVSGNAGYNEQFF. The CDR3, as DNA: TGTGCCACCAGTGTCAGCGGGAATGCTGGCTACAATGAGCAGTTCTTC.

The chain is built from TRBV9 and TRBJ2-5; 8 bases agree with TRBD1. The junction had 8 bases not matched to a gene; V was cut back by 2 bases and J by 5 bases. The length of the CDR3 is 15 residues. Germline V CDR1 and CDR2: SGDLS, YYNGEE. CDR3 in DNA: TGTGCCAGCAGCGTTCGACAGGGGACTGTGGAGACCCAGTACTTC. This encodes CASSVRQGTVETQYF.

The chain employs TRBV29-1 and TRBJ1-1; no clear D gene. Germline V CDR1 and CDR2: SQVTM, ANQGSEA. The CDR3 covers 13 residues. V lost 3 bases to trimming and J lost 0 bases, with 8 bases between them. The CDR3 DNA follows: TGCAGCGTTGACGGTTTAGTGAACACTGAAGCTTTCTTT. This encodes CSVDGLVNTEAFF.

The chain uses TRBV5-5 and TRBJ2-2; 11 bases are shared with TRBD1. In germline, CDR1 is SGHKS, CDR2 YYEKEE (reference sequence). V shed 4 bases and J 5 bases; nucleotides not matched to a gene: 4. The CDR3 is 15 amino acids. The CDR3: CASSRTGGLTGELFF. The DNA for the CDR3 is TGTGCCAGCAGCCGGACAGGGGGCTTGACCGGGGAGCTGTTTTTT. The whole variable domain, filled in from reference TRBV5-5 and TRBJ2-2, reads DAGVTQSPTHLIKTRGQQVTLRCSPISGHKSVSWYQQVLGQGPQFIFQYYEKEERGRGNFPDRFSARQFPNYSSELNVNALLLGDSALYLCASSRTGGLTGELFFGEGSRLTVL.

V usage is TRBV5-1 and J usage is TRBJ2-6, with D possibly matching TRBD2 (5 bases). Germline V gives CDR1 SGHRS, CDR2 YFSETQ. CDR3 length: 18 amino acids. V was cut by 1 base and J by 1 base, with 15 bases left in between. The CDR3 coding sequence is TGCGCCAGCAGCTTGAGTACGGGATACAATTCTGGGGCCAACGTCCTGACTTTC. Encoded protein: CASSLSTGYNSGANVLTF.

This clonotype came up many times. J is TRBJ2-7 and V is TRBV20-1, with 9 bases matching TRBD1. In germline, CDR1 is DFQATT, CDR2 SNEGSKA (reference sequence). V dropped 6 bases and J dropped 3; count of bases not matched to a gene: 12. There are 15 residues in the CDR3. CDR3 amino acids: CSATFKGQGNYEQYF. The CDR3 nucleotides are TGCAGTGCCACCTTTAAAGGACAGGGGAACTACGAGCAGTACTTC.

This rearrangement joins TRBV4-1 to TRBJ1-2; 8 bases map to TRBD1. The junction had 2 bases not matched to a gene; V was cut back by 2 bases and J by 3 bases. The CDR3 sequence is 14 residues long. Germline assignment: CDR1 MGHRA and CDR2 YSYEKL. The CDR3 here is CASSQNRGDYGYTF. CDR3 sequence (DNA): TGCGCCAGCAGCCAAAACAGGGGGGACTATGGCTACACCTTC.

The table lists this clonotype with a few counts. J is TRBJ2-7 and V is TRBV6-2 or TRBV6-3; 14 nucleotides line up with TRBD2. The J segment lost 6 bases and the V segment lost 6 bases, leaving 4 bases of the junction unmatched. Per germline, CDR1 MNHEY and CDR2 SVGEGT. The CDR3 extends over 14 amino acids. Written as DNA, the CDR3 is TGTGCCAGCAGCCATGGGACTAGCGGGAGCGAGCAGTACTTC. Its protein is CASSHGTSGSEQYF.

This clonotype has only a few counts. This chain links TRBV7-9 with TRBJ2-1; 10 positions match TRBD2. J lost 9 bases, V lost 3 bases, and 17 bases had no gene match. Germline V gene lookup returns CDR1 SEHNR and CDR2 FQNEAQ (reference sequence). The CDR3 spans 18 residues. The CDR3 DNA reads TGTGCCAGCAGCTTGAATTGGGCTAGCGGGAGTAAGGCCGGTGAGCAGTTCTTC. This sequence encodes CASSLNWASGSKAGEQFF.

This clonotype was detected ten times or more. The chain employs TRBV10-3 and TRBJ2-1, with TRBD1 as a possible D gene (6 bases). CDR3 length: 15 amino acids. Trimming removed 3 bases at V and 7 bases at J, with 16 bases between. The germline CDR1 and CDR2 sequences are ENHRY and SYGVKD. In DNA, the CDR3 is TGTGCCATCAGTGAAGGTCAGGGGCGAGGGAATGAGCAGTTCTTC. This sequence encodes CAISEGQGRGNEQFF.

V and J are TRBV28 and TRBJ2-4, with TRBD2 matching 7 bases. CDR1 is MDHEN, CDR2 SYDVKM, per germline. This CDR3 is 14 amino acids long. CDR3 bases: TGTGCGGGACGGGGCGGGGGAGCCAAAAACATTCAGTACTTC. Translating gives CAGRGGGAKNIQYF.

The chain couples TRBV5-4 to TRBJ2-7; 10 bases are shared with TRBD1. The CDR3 runs to 14 residues. V dropped 4 bases and J dropped 5; count of bases not matched to a gene: 6. Germline CDR1 and CDR2: SGHNT and YYREEE (reference sequence). CDR3 protein: CASSRDRGAHEQYF. CDR3 nucleotide sequence: TGTGCCAGCAGCAGGGACAGGGGCGCCCACGAGCAGTACTTC.

The genes are TRBV6-5 and TRBJ1-2; D is possibly TRBD1 (6 bases). The V gene's germline CDR1 is MNHEY and CDR2 SVGAGI. The V end was cut by 0 bases, the J end by 0 bases, with 8 bases between. CDR3 length: 15 residues. The CDR3 nucleotides are TGTGCCAGCAGTTACTCAGGGGGGACTAACTATGGCTACACCTTC. It codes for CASSYSGGTNYGYTF.

The rearrangement joins TRBV9 to TRBJ1-2, with a weak D call TRBD1 (5 bases). There are 13 residues in the CDR3. Germline assignment: CDR1 SGDLS and CDR2 YYNGEE. The V end was cut by 4 bases, the J end by 4 bases, with 11 bases between. CDR3 in DNA: TGTGCCAGCAGCCTCTATGGGACCTATGGCTACACCTTC. As protein: CASSLYGTYGYTF.